This passage covers 17 T cell receptor beta chains from one sample sequenced in a study of blood T cell repertoires in COVID-19. Assay used: immunoSEQ multiplex PCR; TCRdb lists only in-frame clones, some missing. In the table there are 350,000 or so clones, roughly nine tenths of which are singletons. Material: PBMCs or T cells enriched from blood (not recorded which). The receptors shown here come from a woman in her thirties who had recovered from COVID-19.

To note about this clone: Other DNA sequences in the same sample also yield this CDR3. The chain couples TRBV5-1 to TRBJ2-7; 8 bases line up with TRBD1. Germline V gives CDR1 SGHRS, CDR2 YFSETQ. V dropped 1 base and J dropped 3; count of bases not matched to a gene: 0. The CDR3 is 13 residues long. This CDR3 reads CASSLTGGYEQYF. The CDR3 DNA sequence: TGCGCCAGCAGCTTGACAGGGGGCTACGAGCAGTACTTC.

The chain carries TRBV3-1 (or the pseudogene TRBV3-2) and TRBJ1-2, with TRBD1 identical over 8 bases. Germline V CDR1 and CDR2: LGHDT, YNNKEL (reference sequence). The CDR3 covers 14 residues. Losses at the gene ends were 0 bases for V and 8 bases for J; bases not matched to a gene: 5. For the CDR3, the DNA is TGTGCCAGCAGCCAAGAGGACAGGGCGGGCGGCTACACCTTC. It yields the protein CASSQEDRAGGYTF.

The chain links TRBV5-1 to TRBJ1-6, with 7 bases that match TRBD1. The CDR3 runs to 14 residues. Germline V gene data show CDR1 as SGHRS and CDR2 as YFSETQ. The ends lost 4 bases at V and 7 bases at J; junction bases unmatched: 5. In DNA, the CDR3 is TGCGCCAGCAGCGGACGGACAGGCAATTCACCCCTCCACTTT. Amino acids: CASSGRTGNSPLHF.

The chain joins TRBV18 to TRBJ1-2, with 7 positions matching TRBD1. After removal of 3 bases from V and 0 bases from J, the junction contained 13 bases not matched to a gene. CDR1 is KGHSH, CDR2 LQKENI, per germline. The CDR3 length is 18 residues. The chain's CDR3 is CASSPVVSQGPSNYGYTF. The CDR3 coding sequence is TGTGCCAGCTCACCCGTTGTTTCACAGGGGCCTTCTAACTATGGCTACACCTTC.

This chain uses TRBV27 with TRBJ2-5; D is uncertain. Germline assignment: CDR1 MNHEY and CDR2 SMNVEV (reference sequence). There are 15 residues in the CDR3. The V and J ends lost 0 bases and 4 bases respectively, with 12 bases between them. The CDR3 DNA is TGTGCCAGCAGTTTATCGTTGGGCCCCAGAGAGACCCAGTACTTC. It is translated as CASSLSLGPRETQYF.

This chain links TRBV5-1 with TRBJ1-6; TRBD1 might be the D (6 bases). The CDR3 spans 15 residues. Per the germline V gene, CDR1 is SGHRS and CDR2 is YFSETQ. V was clipped by 4 bases and J by 5 bases, with 13 bases between them. CDR3 coding DNA: TGCGCCAGCAGCCCAGGGGAATGGAATAATTCACCCCTCCACTTT. This codes for CASSPGEWNNSPLHF.

The J gene is TRBJ2-3, the V gene TRBV13; D is unresolved. This CDR3 contains 16 residues. Looked up from germline, CDR1 is PRHDT and CDR2 is FYEKMQ (reference sequence). Trimming took 0 bases from V and 1 from J, leaving 11 bases between them. CDR3 bases: TGTGCCAGCAGCTTAGGCTCGAGAGATGGCACAGATACGCAGTATTTT. Residues: CASSLGSRDGTDTQYF. The variable domain in full, with the rest retrieved from reference TRBV13 and TRBJ2-3, is AAGVIQSPRHLIKEKRETATLKCYPIPRHDTVYWYQQGPGQDPQFLISFYEKMQSDKGSIPDRFSAQQFSDYHSELNMSSLELGDSALYFCASSLGSRDGTDTQYFGPGTRLTVL.

Details on this clone: Within the sample, other DNA sequences also encode this same CDR3. J is TRBJ1-4 and V is TRBV5-1; D is perhaps TRBD1 (5 bases). Germline lookup yields CDR1 SGHRS and CDR2 YFSETQ. The CDR3 consists of 14 residues. Trimming took off 2 bases at V and 8 bases at J, with 13 bases between the two ends. The CDR3 sequence is CASSFGGSNEKLFF. CDR3 bases: TGCGCCAGCAGCTTCGGGGGGAGTAACGAAAAACTGTTTTTT.

The V gene is TRBV9, the J gene TRBJ2-1; D unresolved. Trimming stripped 0 bases from V and 10 bases from J, with 8 bases between. This CDR3 region has 12 residues. The germline V gene has CDR1 SGDLS and CDR2 YYNGEE. The CDR3 region has the DNA TGTGCCAGCAGCGTAGGCCCAGGAGAGCAGTTCTTC. This gives the protein CASSVGPGEQFF.

The V gene is TRBV5-1, the J gene TRBJ2-1; perhaps TRBD2 as D (6 bases). This CDR3 comprises 13 residues. V lost 5 bases to trimming and J lost 5 bases, with 11 bases between them. In germline, CDR1 is SGHRS, CDR2 YFSETQ. CDR3 coding DNA: TGCGCCAGCAGAATTGGCGGGGACAATGAGCAGTTCTTC. This translates into CASRIGGDNEQFF.

The CDR3 is CASSLLAGGDTEAFF. CDR3 nucleotide sequence: TGTGCCAGCAGTTTATTGGCAGGGGGAGACACTGAAGCTTTCTTT. The gene calls are TRBV27 and TRBJ1-1, with 7 bases aligning to TRBD1. Trimming took 1 base from V and 3 from J; bases not matched to a gene: 5. Germline V gene data show CDR1 as MNHEY and CDR2 as SMNVEV (reference sequence). This CDR3 contains 15 residues.

This rearrangement joins TRBV29-1 to TRBJ1-1; no clear D. CDR1 SQVTM and CDR2 ANQGSEA come from the germline V gene. Trimming pared 6 bases from V and 8 bases from J, leaving 16 bases between. The CDR3 extends over 12 amino acids. The CDR3 nucleotides are TGCAGCGTCCCCCGCCCTGGGAGAGAAGCTTTCTTT. Its translation is CSVPRPGREAFF.

J is TRBJ2-7 and V is TRBV28; 13 nucleotides align to TRBD2. Germline lookup yields CDR1 MDHEN and CDR2 SYDVKM. Losses at the gene ends were 3 bases for V and 6 bases for J; bases not matched to a gene: 5. This CDR3 region has 15 residues. The CDR3 DNA sequence: TGTGCCAGCAGTTTTCCCGGGACTAGCGGGGCCGAGCAGTACTTC. Its translation is CASSFPGTSGAEQYF.

The rearrangement links TRBV19 to TRBJ2-1, with 9 bases identical to TRBD2. V trimming: 6 bases; J trimming: 6 bases; junction bases outside the gene matches: 9. Germline CDR1 reads LNHDA; CDR2 reads SQIVND (reference sequence). The CDR3 has 15 amino acids. CDR3 nucleotides: TGTGCCAGTAGCCAGTCGAGCGGGAGGATCAATGAGCAGTTCTTC. Translation: CASSQSSGRINEQFF.

The chain employs TRBV7-2 and TRBJ2-1; 9 bases fit TRBD2. Germline CDR1 SGHTA, CDR2 FQGNSA. Trimming at V came to 2 bases and at J to 0 bases, leaving 5 bases not matched to a gene. This CDR3 comprises 17 residues. This chain's CDR3 is CASSLLAGWSSYNEQFF. The CDR3 DNA reads TGTGCCAGCAGCTTACTAGCGGGATGGAGCTCCTACAATGAGCAGTTCTTC.

The rearrangement uses TRBV18 and TRBJ2-1; 8 bases are shared with TRBD2. The V and J ends lost 1 base and 8 bases, in that order; junction bases with no gene match: 16. Germline V gene data show CDR1 as KGHSH and CDR2 as LQKENI. The CDR3 runs 18 residues. The CDR3 region is CASSPQIMRRGVFDEQFF. CDR3 bases: TGTGCCAGCTCACCACAGATAATGCGGCGGGGGGTTTTCGATGAGCAGTTCTTC.

This sequence joins TRBV27 and TRBJ2-1, with D perhaps TRBD2 (6 bases). The CDR3 length is 14 residues. Germline-derived CDR1 and CDR2 are MNHEY and SMNVEV (reference sequence). V lost 7 bases and J 5 bases, leaving 15 bases between the germline ends. The CDR3 protein is CASTLLGGNNEQFF. In nucleotides, the CDR3 is TGTGCCAGCACCCTGCTGGGGGGAAACAATGAGCAGTTCTTC.